This T cell receptor beta chain was identified during a study of regulatory T cells in long-lasting Graves disease. In the case of this clonotype: What it binds is not known.

Time point defined: newly diagnosed GD, antithyroid drugs for less than 3 months. The TCR library used RNA extracted from PBMCs. The CDR3 runs 17 residues. V was cut by 5 bases and J by 1 base, with 18 bases left in between. CDR1 and CDR2 (germline): MNHEY, SMNVEV (reference sequence). According to the study, TCR beta libraries were built with iRepertoire HTBI primers and CDR3-region Arm-PCR. Each CDR3 protein is one row after TCRdb ran MiXCR on the multiplex PCR reads. The repertoire holds about 530,000 distinct CDR3 sequences, with 15% to 20% as singletons. Study observations and caveats: Newly diagnosed Graves' patients exceeded persistent ones in TCR diversity.

This sample also belongs to another study, concerning T cells in Graves' hyperthyroidism and ophthalmopathy. That report notes: A lack of ophthalmopathy progression within 18 months defined stable Graves' hyperthyroidism. Clonotypes that were expanded in thyroid above 0.001 mostly appeared in blood too.

The source material was peripheral blood mononuclear cells (PBMCs), sampled at new diagnosis, from a patient treated with antithyroid drugs. The sequence was collected from a woman aged 40 to 65 with Graves disease. The V and J genes are TRBV27 and TRBJ2-4; maybe TRBD2 (7 bases). In DNA form, the CDR3 reads TGTGCCAGCAGTCCGCTCGGGGGCGGGAGTGCCAAAAACATTCAGTACTTC. Protein sequence: CASSPLGGGSAKNIQYF.